The 30 T cell receptor beta chains listed next were all sequenced from one sample in a study of CD8 T cells in Susac syndrome. Random hexamers primed reverse transcription of about 0.5 to 1 ug RNA. TCRdb reprocessed the immunoSEQ multiplex PCR reads via MiXCR and lists one record per CDR3 protein. The sample gives hundreds of thousands of distinct CDR3 sequences, more than 75% of which show up once; over 0.09% is in the top ten. The source material was CD8+ T cells from PBMCs. These receptor sequences come from a human donor with multiple sclerosis.

The chain uses TRBV28 and TRBJ2-7, with 10 bases identical to TRBD1. With V trimmed by 1 base and J by 9 bases, 9 bases remained unmatched. The germline CDR1 and CDR2 sequences are MDHEN and SYDVKM. The CDR3 is 15 residues long. The CDR3 nucleotides are TGTGCCAGCAGTTTATACCGGGACAGGGGAACAGGGCAGTACTTC. It encodes CASSLYRDRGTGQYF.

The CDR3 is CASRRTGGEVEQYF. CDR3 bases: TGTGCCAGCAGGAGGACAGGGGGGGAGGTCGAGCAGTACTTC. The rearrangement uses TRBV5-4 and TRBJ2-7, with TRBD1 matching over 10 bases. CDR1 is SGHNT and CDR2 is YYREEE in the germline V gene (reference sequence). V was pared by 5 bases and J by 6 bases, with 8 bases of the junction left unmatched. The CDR3 contains 14 residues. Looking up the rest from reference TRBV5-4 and TRBJ2-7 gives the full variable domain: ETGVTQSPTHLIKTRGQQVTLRCSSQSGHNTVSWYQQALGQGPQFIFQYYREEENGRGNFPPRFSGLQFPNYSSELNVNALELDDSALYLCASRRTGGEVEQYFGPGTRLTVT.

CDR3 nucleotides: TGTGCCAGCCACAAAGGGAGGGGCCCGTCCTATAATTCACCCCTCCACTTT. Protein sequence: CASHKGRGPSYNSPLHF. V usage is TRBV21-1 and J usage is TRBJ1-6. TRBV21-1 is recorded as a pseudogene. The CDR3 consists of 17 residues.

Turning to this clonotype: One end of the junction does not line up with germline, which may come from a read error. V gene TRBV7-6 combines with J gene TRBJ2-5, with D maybe TRBD2 (6 bases). The CDR3 contains 15 residues. Germline V gene data show CDR1 as SGHVS and CDR2 as FNYEAQ. The CDR3 reads CASSLGRGRPETQYF. The CDR3 nucleotides read TGTGCTAGCAGCCTCGGACGGGGGAGGCCGGAGACCCAGTACTTC.

The chain uses TRBV24-1 and TRBJ2-2, with a possible D match to TRBD2 (5 bases). V lost 5 bases to trimming and J lost 5 bases, with 14 bases between them. Germline V gene data show CDR1 as KGHDR and CDR2 as SFDVKD. The CDR3 length is 15 residues. CDR3 in amino acids: CATSGSGRRTGELFF. CDR3 nucleotide sequence: TGTGCCACCAGTGGGAGCGGTCGGCGGACCGGGGAGCTGTTTTTT.

The rearrangement joins TRBV9 to TRBJ1-1; D not certain. The length of the CDR3 is 13 residues. Germline-derived CDR1 and CDR2 are SGDLS and YYNGEE. V shed 4 bases and J shed 1 base, with 8 bases lying between them. The CDR3 loop reads CASSQLRNTEAFF. For the CDR3, the DNA is TGTGCCAGCAGCCAGCTCCGGAACACTGAAGCTTTCTTT.

The V gene is TRBV30, the J gene TRBJ1-2; tentative D call: TRBD1 (6 bases). V was shortened by 4 bases and J by 2 bases, with 17 bases between the two germline ends. This CDR3 has 15 amino acids. Germline CDR1 and CDR2: GTSNPN and SVGIG (reference sequence). This CDR3 reads CAWNLWGQQNYGYTF. CDR3 sequence (DNA): TGTGCCTGGAACTTGTGGGGACAACAAAACTATGGCTACACCTTC.

The genes are TRBV27 and TRBJ2-3; tentatively, D is TRBD2 (6 bases). CDR3 size: 17 residues. The germline V gene encodes CDR1 MNHEY and CDR2 SMNVEV (reference sequence). The V and J ends lost 3 bases and 9 bases respectively, with 25 bases between them. The CDR3 here is CASSLTQVASGGETQYF. Here the CDR3 DNA reads TGTGCCAGCAGTTTGACCCAGGTGGCTTCAGGCGGGGAAACGCAGTATTTT.

This sequence joins TRBV2 and TRBJ2-1, with unresolved D. V was cut by 6 bases and J by 5 bases, with 11 bases left in between. CDR3 length: 13 residues. The germline CDR1 and CDR2 sequences are SNHLY and FYNNEI. Here the CDR3 reads CASRKEWDNEQFF. The CDR3, as DNA: TGTGCCAGCAGGAAGGAATGGGACAATGAGCAGTTCTTC.

The chain is built from TRBV28 and TRBJ1-2; 8 bases are shared with TRBD1. With V trimmed by 5 bases and J by 6 bases, 11 bases remained unmatched. Germline V CDR1 and CDR2: MDHEN, SYDVKM. The CDR3 covers 15 residues. The CDR3 spells CASSRLKDRVDGYTF. Here the CDR3 DNA reads TGTGCCAGCAGTCGACTCAAGGACAGGGTTGATGGCTACACCTTC.

This clonotype was found once. The CDR3 DNA sequence: TGTGCCAGTAGTCTCGGGGAGTCTTACTATTCGGATGAGCAGTTCTTC. Protein sequence: CASSLGESYYSDEQFF. This chain connects TRBV19 to TRBJ2-1; D might be TRBD2 (5 bases). Germline CDR1 is LNHDA and CDR2 is SQIVND (reference sequence). Trimming cost V 5 bases and J 8 bases, with 22 bases left between them. This CDR3 comprises 16 residues.

The J gene is TRBJ2-1, the V gene TRBV7-3, with 12 bases that match TRBD2. CDR3 length equals 14 residues. V lost 3 bases, J lost 10 bases, and 4 bases stayed unmatched. CDR1 is SGHTA, CDR2 FQGTGA, per germline. CDR3 bases: TGTGCCAGCAGCTTGACTAGCGGGAGAAGGGAGCAGTTCTTC. It is translated as CASSLTSGRREQFF. Supplemented by reference TRBV7-3 and TRBJ2-1, the full variable domain reads GAGVSQTPSNKVTEKGKYVELRCDPISGHTALYWYRQSLGQGPEFLIYFQGTGAADDSGLPNDRFFAVRPEGSVSTLKIQRTERGDSAVYLCASSLTSGRREQFFGPGTRLTVL.

Only a few counts were recorded for this clonotype. The rearrangement uses TRBV14 and TRBJ2-7, with D possibly matching TRBD2 (6 bases). With 4 bases removed from V and 3 bases from J, the gap between germline ends came to 10 bases. This CDR3 has 13 residues. Germline V gene sequence: CDR1 SGHDN, CDR2 FVKESK. The CDR3: CASSPRDFYEQYF. The CDR3 nucleotides read TGTGCCAGCAGCCCCCGGGACTTCTACGAGCAGTACTTC.

The CDR3 is CASSQNGQGPHNEQFF. DNA for the CDR3: TGCGCCAGCAGTCAAAACGGACAGGGGCCCCACAATGAGCAGTTCTTC. This chain links TRBV23-1 with TRBJ2-1; 9 bases line up with TRBD1. TRBV23-1 is given ORF status, its function remaining uncertain. Losses at the gene ends were 2 bases for V and 5 bases for J; bases not matched to a gene: 7. This CDR3 region has 16 residues.

The chain is built from TRBV9 and TRBJ2-6; D is perhaps TRBD1 (6 bases). With 0 bases removed from V and 1 base from J, the gap between germline ends came to 14 bases. This CDR3 spans 18 amino acids. From germline, CDR1 is SGDLS and CDR2 YYNGEE. CDR3 sequence (DNA): TGTGCCAGCAGCGTAGGCTCTACAGGGCGGTCTGGGGCCAACGTCCTGACTTTC. Protein sequence: CASSVGSTGRSGANVLTF.

The chain links TRBV14 to TRBJ2-3, with 7 bases aligning to TRBD1. In germline, CDR1 is SGHDN, CDR2 FVKESK. V trimming: 2 bases; J trimming: 2 bases; junction bases outside the gene matches: 10. This CDR3 has 17 amino acids. The CDR3 DNA reads as TGTGCCAGCAGCCAACGATCTACACAGGGGACCACAGATACGCAGTATTTT. It encodes CASSQRSTQGTTDTQYF.

V usage is TRBV6-5 and J usage is TRBJ1-2; D gene ambiguous. The germline V and J ends were trimmed by 6 bases and 4 bases, with 18 bases remaining between them. The CDR3 contains 15 residues. Germline values: CDR1 MNHEY, CDR2 SVGAGI. The CDR3 spells CASRVTGVSSYGYTF. Written as DNA, the CDR3 is TGTGCCAGCAGGGTTACGGGTGTCAGCTCCTATGGCTACACCTTC.

In this sample, this clonotype turned up a few times. This chain joins TRBV10-3 and TRBJ1-5; TRBD1 matches at 7 bases. V trimming: 3 bases; J trimming: 4 bases; junction bases outside the gene matches: 6. The CDR3 consists of 15 residues. Germline V gene data show CDR1 as ENHRY and CDR2 as SYGVKD. Here the CDR3 DNA reads TGTGCCATCAGTGAATGGGACAGCTCTAATCAGCCCCAGCATTTT. It specifies CAISEWDSSNQPQHF.

The chain links TRBV27 to TRBJ1-2, with D possibly being TRBD1 (5 bases). The ends were cut back, 0 bases at V and 4 bases at J, with 12 bases in the middle. The CDR3 totals 15 residues. In germline, CDR1 is MNHEY, CDR2 SMNVEV (reference sequence). The CDR3 region has the DNA TGTGCCAGCAGTTTATCTCTTGGGGGGTTCTATGGCTACACCTTC. It specifies CASSLSLGGFYGYTF.

DNA of the CDR3: TGTGCCAGCAGTTTCGGACCAGGGGCCTACGAGCAGTACTTC. It translates to CASSFGPGAYEQYF. The chain combines TRBV12-3 or TRBV12-4 with TRBJ2-7, with a weak D call TRBD1 (6 bases). Trimming removed 3 bases at V and 2 bases at J, with 11 bases between. The CDR3 runs to 14 residues.

This clonotype was observed once. This rearrangement joins TRBV7-9 to TRBJ2-7, with TRBD2 matching over 12 bases. Germline V CDR1 and CDR2: SEHNR, FQNEAQ (reference sequence). This CDR3 region has 18 residues. J lost 3 bases, V lost 0 bases, and 9 bases had no gene match. The CDR3 loop reads CASSLAVVLAGGLYEQYF. As DNA, the CDR3 is TGTGCCAGCAGCTTAGCGGTCGTACTAGCGGGAGGCCTCTACGAGCAGTACTTC.

This clonotype was seen just once. V usage is TRBV15 and J usage is TRBJ1-1; D remains unclear. Per the germline V gene, CDR1 is LNHNV and CDR2 is YYDKDF (reference sequence). V dropped 5 bases and J dropped 5 bases, with 6 bases sitting between them. This CDR3 has 11 amino acids. CDR3 amino acids: CATSDRTEAFF. The CDR3 DNA follows: TGTGCCACCAGCGACCGTACTGAAGCTTTCTTT.

This rearrangement joins TRBV10-3 to TRBJ2-1; no clear D. Germline-derived CDR1 and CDR2 are ENHRY and SYGVKD. CDR3 length: 14 residues. Between the trimmed V and J ends, which lost 5 bases and 5 bases, there was a span of 13 bases. CDR3 amino acids: CAISMTVKDNEQFF. The CDR3, as DNA: TGTGCCATCAGTATGACCGTGAAGGACAATGAGCAGTTCTTC.

As concerns this clonotype: The CDR3 end shows no conserved phenylalanine or tryptophan, and so a read error is likely. The CDR3 bases are TGTGCCAGCAGCTTAAATTCGGCAGACGGCAATGAGCAGTTCTCC. It specifies CASSLNSADGNEQFS. The rearrangement links TRBV7-6 to TRBJ2-1; D gene unclear. This CDR3 has 15 residues. Germline V gene lookup returns CDR1 SGHVS and CDR2 FNYEAQ. The V end was cut by 2 bases, the J end by 6 bases, with 14 bases between.

A few counts support this clonotype. V and J are TRBV12-3 or TRBV12-4 and TRBJ2-7; D not certain. V gave up 6 bases and J gave up 1 base, with 10 bases separating them. The CDR3 runs 13 residues. Here the CDR3 reads CASSVLHSYEQYF. The CDR3 nucleotides read TGTGCCAGCAGCGTCCTTCATTCCTACGAGCAGTACTTC.

This chain links TRBV14 with TRBJ2-7, with D perhaps TRBD1 (6 bases). Trimming pared 10 bases from V and 2 bases from J, leaving 24 bases between. Germline V gene data show CDR1 as SGHDN and CDR2 as FVKESK. CDR3 size: 16 residues. CDR3 loop: CAISTGRLYLPYEQYF. The CDR3 DNA reads TGTGCCATCTCGACAGGCCGTCTCTACCTTCCCTACGAGCAGTACTTC.

This clonotype showed up just a few times. J is TRBJ1-3 and V is TRBV6-1; TRBD1 is a possible D gene (5 bases). The CDR3 sequence is 15 residues long. The germline gives CDR1 MNHNS, CDR2 SASEGT. The V and J ends lost 7 bases and 0 bases respectively, with 13 bases between them. The CDR3 is CASTRQSSSGNTIYF. The DNA for the CDR3 is TGTGCCAGCACCCGACAGAGCAGCTCTGGAAACACCATATATTTT.

The gene calls are TRBV6-5 and TRBJ2-6; 8 bases align to TRBD2. V was pared by 4 bases and J by 0 bases, with 8 bases of the junction left unmatched. There are 18 residues in the CDR3. CDR1 is MNHEY and CDR2 is SVGAGI in the germline V gene. CDR3 region: CASSFSSGWSSGANVLTF. CDR3 bases: TGTGCCAGCAGTTTCTCTAGCGGGTGGAGCTCTGGGGCCAACGTCCTGACTTTC.

This chain joins TRBV20-1 and TRBJ1-2; possible D gene TRBD1, 5 bases. This CDR3 is built from 14 residues. Germline lookup yields CDR1 DFQATT and CDR2 SNEGSKA (reference sequence). Trimming removed 7 bases at V and 2 bases at J, with 17 bases between. CDR3: CSDSREGTNYGYTF. The CDR3, as DNA: TGCAGTGATAGCCGGGAGGGGACCAACTATGGCTACACCTTC.

V is TRBV29-1 and J is TRBJ1-2, with 9 bases fitting TRBD1. V shed 4 bases, J shed 5 bases, and the junction held 5 bases outside the gene matches. This CDR3 is built from 13 residues. Germline loops: CDR1 SQVTM, CDR2 ANQGSEA. The CDR3 DNA reads as TGCAGCGTTGCGGGACAGGGCCTTTATGGCTACACCTTC. Amino acid sequence: CSVAGQGLYGYTF.